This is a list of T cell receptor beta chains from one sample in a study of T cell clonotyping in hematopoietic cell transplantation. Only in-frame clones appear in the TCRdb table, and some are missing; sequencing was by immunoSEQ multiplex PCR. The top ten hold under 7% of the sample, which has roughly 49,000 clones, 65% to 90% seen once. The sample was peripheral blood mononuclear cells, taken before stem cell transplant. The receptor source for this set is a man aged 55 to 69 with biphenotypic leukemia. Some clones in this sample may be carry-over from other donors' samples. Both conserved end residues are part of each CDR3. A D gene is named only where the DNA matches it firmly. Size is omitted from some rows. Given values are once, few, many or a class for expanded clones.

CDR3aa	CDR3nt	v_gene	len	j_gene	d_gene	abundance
CASSFRAGGHGELFF	TGTGCCAGCAGCTTCCGGGCGGGCGGTCACGGGGAGCTGTTTTTT	TRBV7-3	15	TRBJ2-2	-	-
CAIRQDASSYEQYF	TGTGCCATCAGGCAGGACGCCAGCTCCTACGAGCAGTACTTC	TRBV10-3	14	TRBJ2-7	-	-
CASRYREGSNQPQHF	TGTGCCAGCAGGTACAGGGAGGGAAGCAATCAGCCCCAGCATTTT	TRBV28	15	TRBJ1-5	-	-
CASSQVGGTIYEQYF	TGTGCCAGCAGCCAAGTAGGGGGGACCATCTACGAGCAGTACTTC	TRBV4-2	15	TRBJ2-7	-	-
CASTLAGMYEQYF	TGTGCCTCTACACTAGCGGGGATGTACGAGCAGTACTTC	TRBV30	13	TRBJ2-7	TRBD2	-
CASSQRRNSYEQYF	TGTGCCAGCAGCCAGCGACGGAATTCCTACGAGCAGTACTTC	TRBV5-6	14	TRBJ2-7	-	-
CASSRDRQYGYTF	TGTGCCAGCAGCCGAGACAGACAGTATGGCTACACCTTC	TRBV16	13	TRBJ1-2	-	-
CASSLSGGTQYF	TGTGCCAGCAGCCTATCAGGCGGGACGCAGTATTTT	TRBV2	12	TRBJ2-3	-	-
CASSLLTGNTGELFF	TGTGCCAGCAGTTTATTGACAGGAAACACCGGGGAGCTGTTTTTT	TRBV28	15	TRBJ2-2	-	-
CASSLTGANNEQYF	TGTGCCAGCAGCTTAACGGGGGCGAACAACGAGCAGTACTTC	TRBV7-3	14	TRBJ2-7	-	-
CASSAQANYEQYF	TGTGCCAGCAGTGCACAGGCTAACTACGAGCAGTACTTC	TRBV27	13	TRBJ2-7	-	-
CASKLLNTGELFF	TGTGCCAGCAAGCTACTGAACACCGGGGAGCTGTTTTTT	TRBV6-5	13	TRBJ2-2	-	-
CASSIVQLGVGTSVDPSTDTQYF	TGTGCCAGCAGTATTGTCCAACTGGGGGTCGGGACTAGCGTCGATCCTAGCACAGATACGCAGTATTTT	TRBV2	23	TRBJ2-3	TRBD2	few
CALGTGGEETQYF	TGTGCCTTAGGGACAGGGGGGGAAGAGACCCAGTACTTC	TRBV30	13	TRBJ2-5	TRBD1	-
CASSFGGQGGSMETQYF	TGCGCCAGCAGCTTTGGAGGACAGGGCGGTTCTATGGAGACCCAGTACTTC	TRBV5-1	17	TRBJ2-5	TRBD1	-
CASSLLQGAFEKLFF	TGTGCCAGCAGCCTACTACAGGGGGCGTTTGAAAAACTGTTTTTT	TRBV4-2	15	TRBJ1-4	TRBD1	once
CASSLTVTYEQYF	TGTGCCAGCAGCCTTACGGTTACCTACGAGCAGTACTTC	TRBV7-2	13	TRBJ2-7	-	-
CSALDSYEQYF	TGCAGTGCTTTGGACAGCTACGAGCAGTACTTC	TRBV20-1	11	TRBJ2-7	-	-
CAISGTVTDTQYF	TGTGCCATCAGCGGGACGGTCACAGATACGCAGTATTTT	TRBV10-3	13	TRBJ2-3	-	-
CASSVSIGGQDTEAFF	TGTGCCAGCAGCGTTAGTATCGGGGGGCAGGATACTGAAGCTTTCTTT	TRBV9	16	TRBJ1-1	-	-
CAWRPKQGSNQPQHF	TGTGCCTGGAGGCCTAAACAGGGAAGCAATCAGCCCCAGCATTTT	TRBV30	15	TRBJ1-5	-	once
CASSGTGETYGYTF	TGCGCCAGCAGCGGGACAGGGGAGACCTATGGCTACACCTTC	TRBV5-1	14	TRBJ1-2	TRBD1	-
CASSLNAVNYGYTF	TGTGCCAGCAGTCTTAATGCAGTTAACTATGGCTACACCTTC	TRBV6-5	14	TRBJ1-2	-	once
CASSLPLVQGARNQPQHF	TGTGCCAGCAGTTTACCTCTTGTTCAGGGGGCAAGGAATCAGCCCCAGCATTTT	TRBV28	18	TRBJ1-5	TRBD1	-
CASSDRTIQETQYF	TGTGCCAGCAGTGACCGGACGATTCAAGAGACCCAGTACTTC	TRBV25-1	14	TRBJ2-5	-	-
CASSERGDYEQYF	TGTGCCAGCAGTGAGAGGGGAGACTACGAGCAGTACTTC	TRBV2	13	TRBJ2-7	-	-
CASSPSGVKETQYF	TGTGCCAGCAGCCCCAGCGGAGTTAAAGAGACCCAGTACTTC	TRBV9	14	TRBJ2-5	-	-
CASSLESAGGTDTQYF	TGTGCCAGCAGCTTGGAATCTGCGGGAGGAACAGATACGCAGTATTTT	TRBV5-4	16	TRBJ2-3	TRBD2	-
CASSLVGSADSNQPQHF	TGTGCCAGCAGTTTAGTAGGATCGGCGGATAGCAATCAGCCCCAGCATTTT	TRBV28	17	TRBJ1-5	-	-
CASSLFRAGELFF	TGTGCCAGCAGCTTGTTTCGGGCCGGGGAGCTGTTTTTT	TRBV5-8	13	TRBJ2-2	-	few
CASSVGHGPQHF	TGTGCCAGCAGCGTGGGACACGGCCCCCAGCATTTT	TRBV9	12	TRBJ1-5	-	once
CASSLLEGDPYEQYF	TGTGCCAGCAGTTTATTAGAGGGGGACCCCTACGAGCAGTACTTC	TRBV28	15	TRBJ2-7	-	-
CASSLQGARGYTF	TGTGCCAGCAGTTTACAGGGGGCTCGCGGCTACACCTTC	TRBV6-6	13	TRBJ1-2	TRBD1	few
CASSLGRGRLYTF	TGTGCCAGCAGTTTAGGCAGGGGAAGGCTCTACACCTTC	TRBV28	13	TRBJ1-2	-	few
CASSFGGVGQPQHF	TGTGCCAGCAGCTTCGGGGGGGTTGGTCAGCCCCAGCATTTT	TRBV7-2	14	TRBJ1-5	-	-
CASSPNRGGTEAFF	TGTGCCAGCAGCCCCAACAGGGGAGGCACTGAAGCTTTCTTT	TRBV9	14	TRBJ1-1	TRBD1	-
CASSLGRFNQPQHF	TGTGCCAGCAGCTTGGGCAGATTCAATCAGCCCCAGCATTTT	TRBV5-6	14	TRBJ1-5	-	-
CASSPGLGTGIQYF	TGTGCCAGCAGCCCCGGACTTGGGACCGGCATTCAGTACTTC	TRBV5-4	14	TRBJ2-4	-	-
CASSSGTPSQPQHF	TGTGCCAGCAGCTCCGGGACTCCCAGTCAGCCCCAGCATTTT	TRBV6-6	14	TRBJ1-5	-	few
CASSQGRSYGYTF	TGTGCCAGCAGCCAGGGCCGAAGCTATGGCTACACCTTC	TRBV14	13	TRBJ1-2	-	-
CASSRPSDRVGGYTF	TGTGCCAGCAGCCGCCCCTCCGACAGGGTGGGAGGCTACACCTTC	TRBV7-8	15	TRBJ1-2	TRBD1	-
CASSRGTELNYGYTF	TGTGCCAGTAGTCGGGGGACAGAACTTAACTATGGCTACACCTTC	TRBV19	15	TRBJ1-2	TRBD1	few
CAWRIRTGPSYGYTF	TGTGCCTGGAGAATAAGGACAGGGCCTTCCTATGGCTACACCTTC	TRBV30	15	TRBJ1-2	TRBD1	-
CASSLKGGTETQYF	TGTGCCAGCAGCTTGAAAGGGGGCACAGAGACCCAGTACTTC	TRBV5-4	14	TRBJ2-5	TRBD1	-
CATSRTGAVGYTF	TGTGCCACCTCCCGAACAGGGGCTGTTGGCTACACCTTC	TRBV19	13	TRBJ1-2	TRBD1	once
CASSFYAIYGYTF	TGTGCCAGCAGTTTTTATGCAATCTATGGCTACACCTTC	TRBV28	13	TRBJ1-2	-	-
CATSPSTEAFF	TGTGCCACCAGCCCGTCCACTGAAGCTTTCTTT	TRBV10-3	11	TRBJ1-1	-	-
CASSTTGRGDIQYF	TGTGCCAGTAGTACAACCGGGAGGGGGGACATTCAGTACTTC	TRBV19	14	TRBJ2-4	TRBD2	-
CASATSPEETQYF	TGTGCCAGCGCCACATCTCCTGAAGAGACCCAGTACTTC	TRBV7-2	13	TRBJ2-5	-	-
CASSYLGAGVDNEQFF	TGTGCCAGCAGCTACCTGGGGGCGGGAGTTGACAATGAGCAGTTCTTC	TRBV6-5	16	TRBJ2-1	-	-
CASSRNTEAFF	TGTGCCAGCTCGAGGAACACTGAAGCTTTCTTT	TRBV6-5	11	TRBJ1-1	-	-
CASSFSSDRVSGNTIYF	TGTGCCAGCAGCTTCAGCTCGGACAGAGTCTCTGGAAACACCATATATTTT	TRBV11-3	17	TRBJ1-3	-	-
CASSLSGDGDTEAFF	TGCGCCAGCAGCTTGTCCGGGGACGGGGACACTGAAGCTTTCTTT	TRBV5-1	15	TRBJ1-1	-	-
CASSEAGQGRNEQFF	TGTGCCAGCAGTGAAGCGGGACAGGGGCGGAATGAGCAGTTCTTC	TRBV9	15	TRBJ2-1	TRBD1	-